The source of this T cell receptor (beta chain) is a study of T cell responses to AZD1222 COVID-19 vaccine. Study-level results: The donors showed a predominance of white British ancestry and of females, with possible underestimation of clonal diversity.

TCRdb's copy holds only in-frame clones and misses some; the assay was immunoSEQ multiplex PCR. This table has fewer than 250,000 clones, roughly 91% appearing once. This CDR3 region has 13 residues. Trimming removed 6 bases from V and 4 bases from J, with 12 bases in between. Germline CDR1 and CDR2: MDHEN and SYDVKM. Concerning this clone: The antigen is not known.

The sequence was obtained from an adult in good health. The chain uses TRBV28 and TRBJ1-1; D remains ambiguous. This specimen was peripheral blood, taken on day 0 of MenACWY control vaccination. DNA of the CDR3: TGTGCCAGCAGGTGGTTTCATAGCACTGAAGCTTTCTTT. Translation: CASRWFHSTEAFF.